The present T cell receptor beta chain was sequenced within a study of cytomegalovirus exposure and HLA in healthy donors. Study-level points and caveats: Analyzed later, most CMV-associated TCR beta chains appeared HLA-restricted. Later findings reportedly placed an Asian-associated ancestry cluster below the approximately 620-donor mean for N-insertions. Prediction of most subjects' HLA-A and HLA-B alleles by TCR beta sequences was reportedly accurate.

Researchers ran the PCR with 60 Vbeta and 13 Jbeta primers. Sequencing was performed with immunoSEQ multiplex PCR; in TCRdb, only in-frame clones are kept and a portion is missing. This table has some 110,000 clones, roughly a tenth appearing once. In regard to this clone: Its target is not known.

The germline gives CDR1 MNHEY, CDR2 SVGAGI. This CDR3 comprises 13 residues. With V trimmed by 5 bases and J by 4 bases, 2 bases remained unmatched. Sequencing was carried out using PBMCs. The rearrangement joins TRBV6-5 to TRBJ2-1, with 7 bases identical to TRBD1. This clonotype was obtained from a man aged 35 to 55 in good health and CMV-seropositive. CDR3 coding DNA: TGTGCCAGCAGTGGGACAGATTACAATGAGCAGTTCTTC. It translates to CASSGTDYNEQFF.